This entry describes one T cell receptor beta chain. From germline, CDR1 is KGHSH and CDR2 LQKENI. V was pared by 1 base and J by 5 bases, with 6 bases between. The CDR3 runs to 13 residues. Original processing methods: Amplification of reference gene primers provided the estimated nucleated cell counts. The assay was immunoSEQ multiplex PCR, and TCRdb's table has in-frame clones only and misses some. V, J and clone size were drawn from that table, and D and trimming were deduced from the DNA. The sample records around 100,000 clones, approximately 86% being singletons. The data originate from a study of blood T cell repertoires in COVID-19. About the research overall: Researchers got acute and convalescent COVID-19 samples from the United States, Italy and Spain. PBMCs, B-cell-depleted T cells, or T cells provided the cDNA or gDNA that made up the material.

The chain combines TRBV18 with TRBJ1-5; D not resolved. The clonotype comes from a man aged 50 to 59 with active or convalescent COVID-19. The specimen sequenced was peripheral blood. The CDR3 here is CASSPLRDQPQHF. The CDR3 DNA reads as TGTGCCAGCTCACCACTCCGGGATCAGCCCCAGCATTTT.